Included here is one T cell receptor beta chain sequence, with context. This clonotype was recorded at least ten times. Its target antigen remains unknown. Base qualities are not provided; no much larger clone lies one nucleotide away. The data were taken from a study of T cells in Graves' hyperthyroidism and ophthalmopathy (dated by TCRdb to between 2018 and 2020). For context, the study as a whole: Peripheral blood was sampled at the time of initial diagnosis, prior to any treatment. The paper describes TCR Vbeta CDR3 sequencing of more than 120 peripheral blood samples, made up of roughly 45 ophthalmopathy patients, approximately 76 hyperthyroidism patients and 17 progressor patients. A discovery cohort of approximately 100 patients, roughly 45 with Graves' ophthalmopathy and 57 with stable Graves' hyperthyroidism, was used to find distinguishing TCR V-J signatures. In about 6 Graves' hyperthyroidism patients, the study also compared T-cell repertoires from thyroid tissue with T-cell repertoires from blood. The 100 or so discovery patients were randomly split 7:3 into training and test sets. An independent validation cohort of under 20 hyperthyroidism patients and about 16 patients who later progressed to ophthalmopathy tested prospective prediction of ophthalmopathy. After sampling, hyperthyroidism patients received methimazole starting at 30 mg daily, and ophthalmopathy patients received high-dose intravenous methylprednisolone. General findings and caveats noted by the study authors: Ophthalmopathy was separated from stable hyperthyroidism by a 13 V-J signature model, with approximately 85% sensitivity and roughly 81% specificity obtained in cross-validation and 80%/75% obtained in testing. Most expanded thyroid clonotypes (frequency above 0.001) were also found in blood, which suggests that blood repertoires may mirror thyroid immune responses. In validation, progression to ophthalmopathy was predicted by the model with more than 65% sensitivity and approximately 78% specificity, a median of approximately 6.5 months before onset. No statistical method was used to fix the sample size in advance, and group allocation was not hidden from the investigators.

A patient counted as having stable Graves' hyperthyroidism if no progression to ophthalmopathy occurred over 18 months of follow-up. The hyperthyroidism patients were between 18 and 65 years old and newly diagnosed, with a disease duration of less than 2 months. The study excluded patients with uncontrolled infections, other autoimmune diseases, pregnancy or lactation. Diagnoses relied on clinical symptoms, serum thyroxine and TRAb, thyroid ultrasound and orbital computed tomography. PBMCs were isolated from 10 ml of fresh peripheral blood by Ficoll-Paque density gradient centrifugation. Trizol reagent was used to extract total RNA, and RNA quality was then checked on an Agilent 2100 Bioanalyzer. The TCR beta CDR3 regions were amplified from RNA transcripts. The TCR CDR3 was subjected to a first round of RT-PCR using the HTBI primer set and the Qiagen OneStep RT-PCR kit. Libraries were constructed in a second round of multiplex PCR, after which size selection and purification were carried out. Libraries were sequenced paired-end with 100 bp reads on an Illumina HiSeq2000. The authors' analysis ran thus. SOAPnuke was used to process the raw data, removing reads that contained adapters or uncalled bases, had a mean Phred below 15, or lacked an exact match to the constant primer or identifier. High-quality paired reads were merged with COPE v1.2.5, and unique nucleotide sequences were defined as clonotypes. Clonotypes were aligned to IMGT TRBV, TRBD and TRBJ reference segments using MiTCR v1.1. Only V-J combinations with frequency above 0.0001, covering about 99% of repertoires, were analysed. The TCS score was defined as F50 (clonal expansion) divided by E x V (chaos), with BLOSUM62-based TCRdist calculated between CDR3 peptides within each V-J. Welch's t-statistics and random forest reduced 450 to 600 V-J features to roughly 13, which were used in a naive Bayes classifier (R e1071). The public sequencing data were trimmed at Q25 with fastp and processed into clonotypes with MiXCR by TCRdb, which kept only in-frame beta chains. Rows with a matching CDR3 protein are joined into one entry that keeps the most common DNA and genes. The authors' filters were not applied to this entry. This sample has some 560,000 distinct CDR3 sequences in its table, and approximately 15% of those were observed once. The ten largest clones add up to more than 11% of the sample.

As encoded in the germline V gene, CDR1 is SNHLY while CDR2 is FYNNEI. Spanning cysteine to phenylalanine, the CDR3 consists of 17 amino acids. The entry retains the CDR3 DNA only, 51 bases that are in frame from base 1. V is clipped by 4 bases and J by 2 bases, and the sequence between their germline boundaries is 18 bases long. The receptor comes from a woman between 35 and 50 years old with Graves' hyperthyroidism. Sequenced: blood. The chain couples TRBV2 to TRBJ1-3, and perhaps TRBD1 as D gene, on 5 matching bases. This receptor carries the CDR3 CASSGGTGLDAGNTIYF. In nucleotide form, the sequence is TGTGCCAGCAGTGGAGGGACGGGGCTGGATGCTGGAAACACCATATATTTT.